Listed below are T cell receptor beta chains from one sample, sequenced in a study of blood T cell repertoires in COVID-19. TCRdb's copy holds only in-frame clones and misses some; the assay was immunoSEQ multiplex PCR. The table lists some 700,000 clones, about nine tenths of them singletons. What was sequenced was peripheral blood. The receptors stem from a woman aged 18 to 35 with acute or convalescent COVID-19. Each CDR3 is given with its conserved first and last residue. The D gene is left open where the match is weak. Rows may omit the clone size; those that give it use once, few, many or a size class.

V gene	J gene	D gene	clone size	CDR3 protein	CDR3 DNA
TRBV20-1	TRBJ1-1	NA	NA	CSARRGGEAFF	TGCAGTGCTAGAAGAGGCGGTGAAGCTTTCTTT
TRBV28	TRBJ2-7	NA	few	CATQYSYEQYF	TGTGCCACCCAGTATTCCTACGAGCAGTACTTC
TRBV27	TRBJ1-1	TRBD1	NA	CASSLVQGISTEAFF	TGTGCCAGCAGTTTAGTACAGGGGATAAGCACTGAAGCTTTCTTT
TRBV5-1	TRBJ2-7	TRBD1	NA	CASTRDRGPYEQYF	TGCGCCAGCACCCGGGACAGGGGGCCCTACGAGCAGTACTTC
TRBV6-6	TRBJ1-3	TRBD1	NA	CAGRSEPGTGGPGNTIYF	TGTGCCGGTCGATCCGAGCCTGGAACAGGGGGCCCTGGAAACACCATATATTTT
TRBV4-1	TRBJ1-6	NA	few	CASSQGGRPYNSPLHF	TGCGCCAGCAGCCAGGGGGGTAGGCCCTATAATTCACCCCTCCACTTT
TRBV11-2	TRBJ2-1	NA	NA	CASSSPTGYNEQFF	TGTGCCAGCAGCTCTCCAACAGGCTACAATGAGCAGTTCTTC
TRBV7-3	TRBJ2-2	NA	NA	CASSLEGYTGELFF	TGTGCCAGCAGCTTAGAGGGTTACACCGGGGAGCTGTTTTTT
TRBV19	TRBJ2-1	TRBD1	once	CASSWDRVEQFF	TGTGCCAGTAGTTGGGACAGGGTTGAGCAGTTCTTC
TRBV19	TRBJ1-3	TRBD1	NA	CASSAGQVPSGNTIYF	TGTGCCAGTAGTGCCGGACAGGTGCCCTCTGGAAACACCATATATTTT
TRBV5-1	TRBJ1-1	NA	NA	CASKKETEFVTEAFF	TGCGCCAGCAAAAAAGAGACAGAATTCGTCACTGAAGCTTTCTTT
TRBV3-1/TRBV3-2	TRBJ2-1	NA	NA	CASSFSARRTYNEQFF	TGTGCCAGCAGCTTTAGCGCCCGACGAACCTACAATGAGCAGTTCTTC
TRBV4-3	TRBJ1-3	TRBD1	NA	CASSTDRGFGNTIYF	TGCGCCAGCAGCACGGACAGGGGATTTGGAAACACCATATATTTT
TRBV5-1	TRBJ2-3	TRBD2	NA	CASSLVSSGGPDPDTQYF	TGCGCCAGCAGCTTGGTATCTAGCGGGGGCCCCGATCCAGATACGCAGTATTTT
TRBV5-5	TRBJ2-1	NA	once	CASSWGDRNKQEQFF	TGTGCCAGCAGCTGGGGGGACAGAAATAAACAGGAGCAGTTCTTC
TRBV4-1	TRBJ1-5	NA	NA	CASSHPGGGGQPQHF	TGCGCCAGCAGTCACCCCGGCGGGGGAGGTCAGCCCCAGCATTTT
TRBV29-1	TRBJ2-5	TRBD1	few	CSALGQGETQYF	TGCAGCGCCCTAGGACAGGGAGAGACCCAGTACTTC
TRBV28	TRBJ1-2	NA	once	CASSLLGSYGYTF	TGTGCCAGCAGTTTATTGGGGAGCTATGGCTACACCTTC
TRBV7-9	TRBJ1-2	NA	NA	CASSRFVGEARGYTF	TGTGCCAGCAGCAGGTTCGTAGGGGAGGCGAGGGGCTACACCTTC
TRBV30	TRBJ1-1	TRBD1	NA	CAWSHRDRGGWTEAFF	TGTGCCTGGAGTCACCGGGACAGGGGTGGGTGGACTGAAGCTTTCTTT
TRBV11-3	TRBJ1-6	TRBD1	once	CASSSPNRQGLDLNF	TGTGCCAGCAGCTCACCAAACCGACAGGGGTTAGACTTAAACTTT
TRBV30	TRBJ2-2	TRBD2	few	CAWDLGGTHTGELFF	TGTGCCTGGGACCTCGGGGGGACCCACACCGGGGAGCTGTTTTTT
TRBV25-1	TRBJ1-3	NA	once	CASSDPQPSSGNTIYF	TGTGCCAGCAGTGATCCCCAACCGAGCTCTGGAAACACCATATATTTT
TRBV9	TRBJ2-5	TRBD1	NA	CASSVWDRGFQTQYF	TGTGCCAGCAGCGTATGGGACAGGGGATTCCAGACCCAGTACTTC
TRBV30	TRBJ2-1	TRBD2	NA	CAWTSGGSYNEQFF	TGTGCCTGGACGAGCGGGGGCTCCTACAATGAGCAGTTCTTC
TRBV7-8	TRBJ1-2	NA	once	CASSAFGGGSYGYTF	TGTGCCAGCAGCGCCTTCGGGGGGGGCTCCTATGGCTACACCTTC
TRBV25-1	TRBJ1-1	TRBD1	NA	CASSEPRQGDTEAFF	TGTGCCAGCAGTGAACCACGACAGGGGGACACTGAAGCTTTCTTT
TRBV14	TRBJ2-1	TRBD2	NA	CASSQGAAGGYNEQFF	TGTGCCAGCAGCCAAGGGGCAGCGGGGGGTTACAATGAGCAGTTCTTC
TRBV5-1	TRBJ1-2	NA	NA	CASSLDMGLSGYTF	TGCGCCAGCAGCTTGGACATGGGACTTTCCGGCTACACCTTC
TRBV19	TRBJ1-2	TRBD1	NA	CASSNDRGLGYTF	TGTGCCAGTAGTAATGACAGGGGGCTCGGCTACACCTTC
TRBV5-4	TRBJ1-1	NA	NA	CASSFPQGIEAFF	TGTGCCAGCAGCTTCCCTCAGGGAATTGAAGCTTTCTTT
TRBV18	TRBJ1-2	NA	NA	CASSAKPGPSGGNLGDGYTF	TGTGCCAGCTCGGCTAAGCCGGGACCTTCGGGCGGGAATCTCGGGGATGGCTACACCTTC
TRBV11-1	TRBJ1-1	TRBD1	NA	CASSTRDRGYTEAFF	TGTGCCAGCAGCACGAGGGACAGGGGGTACACTGAAGCTTTCTTT
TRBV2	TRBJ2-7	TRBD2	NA	CASSEQGTSQLYEQYF	TGTGCCAGCAGTGAACAAGGGACTAGCCAACTCTACGAGCAGTACTTC